The 2 T cell receptor beta chains in this list originate from one sample, sequenced in a study of T-cell memory formation after mild COVID-19. Each CDR3 protein is one row after TCRdb ran MiXCR on the 5' RACE reads. Counted here are 180,000 or so distinct CDR3 sequences, around 10% occurring once; the ten biggest clones make up approximately 3.8%. The sequencing sample was made of PBMCs or a T cell subset sorted from them (not recorded which). These receptors originate from a man younger than 35 who had mild COVID-19 (a few samples of this study predate the infection). Cell type and time point are not known.

This clonotype was seen more than once but under ten times. The chain links TRBV20-1 to TRBJ2-4; D not resolved. The CDR3 has 13 residues. Germline CDR1 is DFQATT and CDR2 is SNEGSKA (reference sequence). V lost 6 bases and J 3 bases, leaving 12 bases between the germline ends. The CDR3 nucleotides are TGCAGTGCCCCATTTCGAGGCAAAAACATTCAGTACTTC. This gives the protein CSAPFRGKNIQYF.

V gene TRBV9 combines with J gene TRBJ2-2; D uncertain. The germline V gene has CDR1 SGDLS and CDR2 YYNGEE. This CDR3 comprises 16 residues. The ends were cut back, 0 bases at V and 5 bases at J, with 14 bases in the middle. CDR3 in DNA: TGTGCCAGCAGCGTAGAGCGAAGGGTGGGGACCGGGGAGCTGTTTTTT. Protein sequence: CASSVERRVGTGELFF.